This is a list of T cell receptor beta chains from one sample in a study of blood T cell repertoires in COVID-19. Method: immunoSEQ multiplex PCR; TCRdb's copy keeps in-frame clones and lacks some. The sample contains about 50,000 clones, around four fifths of which appear only once. Sequencing was carried out using peripheral blood. Source of these receptors: a man aged 70 or older with active COVID-19. Each CDR3 is given with its conserved first and last residue.

V gene	J gene	CDR3 protein
TRBV3-1/TRBV3-2	TRBJ1-2	CASSRRDRGFGGYTF
TRBV5-4	TRBJ2-7	CASSPRAGGGASEQYF
TRBV3-1/TRBV3-2	TRBJ1-6	CASSSRTGGLSPLHF
TRBV3-1/TRBV3-2	TRBJ2-5	CASSQSRGPLQETQYF
TRBV3-1/TRBV3-2	TRBJ1-1	CAIEPTNAGTEAFF
TRBV12-2	TRBJ1-2	CASRLGTGEKANYGYTF
TRBV6-5	TRBJ1-2	CASSYSRRGYGYTF
TRBV5-1	TRBJ2-5	CASSLPKGLPDETQYF
TRBV4-1	TRBJ2-7	CASSPTRDRVNYEQYF
TRBV7-2	TRBJ1-3	CASSSRQGEWGNTIYF
TRBV19	TRBJ1-6	CASSIGQGFNSPLHF
TRBV25-1	TRBJ1-2	CASSLGDLGGYTF
TRBV6-5	TRBJ1-1	CASSLGVASNTEAFF
TRBV5-1	TRBJ2-1	CASRETSGGANEQFF
TRBV5-6	TRBJ2-1	CASSLAGTGGYNEQFF
TRBV6-5	TRBJ2-7	CASSPYRGGYEQYF
TRBV19	TRBJ1-5	CASSMGARNQPQHF
TRBV4-2	TRBJ2-5	CASSQGGAGVLPETQYF
TRBV6-2/TRBV6-3	TRBJ1-2	CASSKDSGYGYTF
TRBV29-1	TRBJ2-7	CSVVMSSYEQYF
TRBV7-9	TRBJ2-2	CASSLRGQAITGELFF
TRBV4-1	TRBJ2-2	CASSQVGLTGELFF
TRBV27	TRBJ1-6	CASRIGQGVSYNSPLHF
TRBV6-2/TRBV6-3	TRBJ1-2	CASIPRGGQNYGYTF
TRBV10-3	TRBJ2-3	CAVTGADTQYF
TRBV6-5	TRBJ1-2	CASTLTGDYGYTF
TRBV9	TRBJ2-7	CASSLPGGAGEQYF
TRBV5-4	TRBJ2-7	CASSLVGESYEQYF
TRBV5-1	TRBJ1-5	CASSFGQGSNQPQHF